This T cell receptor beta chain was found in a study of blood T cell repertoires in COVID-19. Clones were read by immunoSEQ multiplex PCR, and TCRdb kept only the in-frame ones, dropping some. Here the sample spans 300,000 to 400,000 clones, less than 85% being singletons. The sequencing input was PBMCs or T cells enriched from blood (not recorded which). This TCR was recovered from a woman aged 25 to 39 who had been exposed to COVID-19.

Here the CDR3 DNA reads TGTGCCAGCAGTTGGGGAGTGGGTGTGAACACTGAAGCTTTCTTT. Translated: CASSWGVGVNTEAFF. The rearrangement joins TRBV6-2 or TRBV6-3 to TRBJ1-1; D unresolved. This CDR3 region has 15 residues. The V gene lost 4 bases and the J gene lost 0 bases, with 12 bases spanning the gap. Germline V CDR1 and CDR2: MNHEY, SVGEGT.